These 17 T cell receptor beta chains were all obtained from the same sample, sequenced in a study of early T cells in non-severe SARS-CoV-2 infection. Each CDR3 protein gets one entry after TCRdb re-called the 5' RACE reads with MiXCR. The sample lists roughly 54,000 distinct CDR3 sequences; around 5.6% were seen once. The sequencing sample was made of whole blood. Receptors were obtained from an adult who was a healthcare worker with PCR-confirmed SARS-CoV-2 infection or an uninfected control (not recorded which).

In this sample, this clonotype turned up many times. CDR3 nucleotide sequence: TGCAGCGTTAGAGACCAGAACACTGAAGCTTTCTTT. It is translated as CSVRDQNTEAFF. This chain uses TRBV29-1 with TRBJ1-1; D unresolved. Germline V gives CDR1 SQVTM, CDR2 ANQGSEA. Trimming cost V 5 bases and J 1 base, with 8 bases left between them. The CDR3 has 12 residues.

This clonotype was counted many times. This chain uses TRBV23-1 with TRBJ2-7, with a tentative D call TRBD1 (5 bases). TRBV23-1 is annotated as an ORF whose role is uncertain. The CDR3 is 16 residues long. Trimming stripped 4 bases from V and 1 base from J, with 17 bases between. The CDR3 sequence is CASSPAHRRRSYEQYF. The CDR3 DNA is TGCGCCAGCAGTCCCGCGCACAGGAGAAGATCCTACGAGCAGTACTTC.

Ten or more counts support this clonotype. J is TRBJ1-1 and V is TRBV6-2 or TRBV6-3; D gene ambiguous. V lost 1 base and J 5 bases, leaving 8 bases between the germline ends. Germline V gene data show CDR1 as MNHEY and CDR2 as SVGEGT. This CDR3 is built from 13 residues. The CDR3: CASSYLEVTEAFF. CDR3 bases: TGTGCCAGCAGTTACTTGGAGGTGACTGAAGCTTTCTTT.

This clonotype was seen more than once but under ten times. The chain uses TRBV5-6 and TRBJ1-1, with D possibly being TRBD1 (5 bases). This CDR3 comprises 14 residues. The V gene's germline CDR1 is SGHDT and CDR2 YYEEEE. Trimming took off 4 bases at V and 0 bases at J, with 10 bases between the two ends. This chain's CDR3 is CASSVTVMNTEAFF. DNA of the CDR3: TGTGCCAGCAGCGTGACAGTCATGAACACTGAAGCTTTCTTT.

This clonotype was picked up many times. This sequence joins TRBV24-1 and TRBJ2-7, with no clear D. The germline V and J ends were trimmed by 2 bases and 3 bases, with 4 bases remaining between them. Germline-derived CDR1 and CDR2 are KGHDR and SFDVKD. The CDR3 runs to 12 residues. The CDR3 loop reads CATSDSLYEQYF. CDR3 bases: TGTGCCACCAGTGATTCCCTCTACGAGCAGTACTTC.

There are many counts of this clonotype. This chain links TRBV6-5 with TRBJ2-1; 13 nucleotides align to TRBD2. The ends lost 6 bases at V and 8 bases at J; junction bases unmatched: 1. The CDR3 is made up of 13 amino acids. Germline V gene lookup returns CDR1 MNHEY and CDR2 SVGAGI. In nucleotides, the CDR3 is TGTGCCAGCAGGACTAGCGGGAGGTATGAGCAGTTCTTC. It encodes CASRTSGRYEQFF.

This clonotype was seen repeatedly, ten times or more. V is TRBV5-1 and J is TRBJ1-1, with a weak D call TRBD1 (5 bases). Trimming left V 3 bases short and J 1 base short, with 7 bases between. The CDR3 is 13 residues long. Germline CDR1 reads SGHRS; CDR2 reads YFSETQ. CDR3: CASSWDGNTEAFF. The CDR3 DNA follows: TGCGCCAGCAGCTGGGACGGGAACACTGAAGCTTTCTTT.

In this sample, this clonotype turned up many times. This rearrangement joins TRBV13 to TRBJ2-3; 9 nucleotides line up with TRBD2. CDR1 is PRHDT and CDR2 is FYEKMQ in the germline V gene (reference sequence). V lost 1 base and J lost 5; bases outside the gene matches: 1. The CDR3 extends over 14 amino acids. The CDR3 loop is CASSLELAGDTQYF. DNA of the CDR3: TGTGCCAGCAGCTTAGAACTAGCGGGAGATACGCAGTATTTT.

In this sample, this clonotype turned up a few times. The chain joins TRBV11-3 to TRBJ2-3, with D possibly being TRBD1 (6 bases). Germline lookup yields CDR1 SGHNT and CDR2 YENEEA. Trimming left V 1 base short and J 14 bases short, with 13 bases between. There are 12 residues in the CDR3. The CDR3 here is CASSLGTDLLYF. In nucleotides, the CDR3 is TGTGCCAGCAGCTTAGGGACAGATCTTCTGTATTTT.

The table lists this clonotype with many counts. The rearrangement uses TRBV29-1 and TRBJ1-2, with TRBD1 as a possible D gene (6 bases). The CDR3 consists of 13 residues. Trimming removed 7 bases at V and 8 bases at J, with 20 bases between. From germline, CDR1 is SQVTM and CDR2 ANQGSEA. The CDR3 DNA reads as TGCAGCGGCGATGACAGGACAATAGTGGGCTACACCTTC. Translating gives CSGDDRTIVGYTF.

This clonotype was recorded many times. The chain links TRBV30 to TRBJ1-3; tentative D call: TRBD1 (5 bases). Trimming removed 5 bases from V and 7 bases from J, with 9 bases in between. The CDR3 has 11 residues. The germline V gene has CDR1 GTSNPN and CDR2 SVGIG (reference sequence). The DNA of the CDR3 is TGTGCCTGGCGCCGGGGGAACACCATATATTTT. Amino acid sequence: CAWRRGNTIYF.

The J gene is TRBJ2-3, the V gene TRBV10-3; D uncertain. Between the trimmed V and J ends, which lost 6 bases and 2 bases, there was a span of 9 bases. CDR1 is ENHRY, CDR2 SYGVKD, per germline. The CDR3 extends over 13 amino acids. CDR3 protein: CAISLGPTDTQYF. The CDR3 DNA reads TGTGCCATCAGCCTCGGGCCCACAGATACGCAGTATTTT.

This clonotype showed up many times. The V gene is TRBV6-2 or TRBV6-3, the J gene TRBJ1-2; D gene unclear. The V gene lost 2 bases and the J gene lost 1 base, with 5 bases spanning the gap. Germline CDR1 MNHEY, CDR2 SVGEGT. CDR3 size: 13 residues. CDR3 coding DNA: TGTGCCAGCAGTTACGGGGATAACTATGGCTACACCTTC. It translates to CASSYGDNYGYTF.

Many counts were recorded for this clonotype. The gene calls are TRBV19 and TRBJ2-4, with D tentatively TRBD1 (6 bases). Germline CDR1 LNHDA, CDR2 SQIVND (reference sequence). Trimming cost V 7 bases and J 0 bases, with 16 bases left between them. The CDR3 is 16 amino acids. DNA for the CDR3: TGTGCCAGTACCGGCCTAGTGGGACAAGCCAAAAACATTCAGTACTTC. This sequence encodes CASTGLVGQAKNIQYF. Looking up the rest from reference TRBV19 and TRBJ2-4 gives the full variable domain: DGGITQSPKYLFRKEGQNVTLSCEQNLNHDAMYWYRQDPGQGLRLIYYSQIVNDFQKGDIAEGYSVSREKKESFPLTVTSAQKNPTAFYLCASTGLVGQAKNIQYFGAGTRLSVL.

This clonotype was observed a few times. CDR3 sequence (DNA): TGCGCCAGCAGCGGGGTTGCCACAGATACGCAGTATTTT. It codes for CASSGVATDTQYF. The gene calls are TRBV5-1 and TRBJ2-3; D remains ambiguous. V was trimmed by 4 bases and J by 2 bases, leaving 8 bases between them. The germline V gene encodes CDR1 SGHRS and CDR2 YFSETQ. CDR3 size: 13 residues. The full variable domain, rest sourced from reference TRBV5-1 and TRBJ2-3, is KAGVTQTPRYLIKTRGQQVTLSCSPISGHRSVSWYQQTPGQGLQFLFEYFSETQRNKGNFPGRFSGRQFSNSRSEMNVSTLELGDSALYLCASSGVATDTQYFGPGTRLTVL.

This clonotype has a handful of counts. V and J are TRBV21-1 and TRBJ2-3; the D segment call TRBD1 is taken from the table without a DNA check. TRBV21-1 is reported as a pseudogene. CDR3 length: 14 amino acids. CDR3 bases: TGTGCCAGCAGCAACCGGGACACCAAAGATACGCAGTATTTT. Translation gives CASSNRDTKDTQYF.

This clonotype was counted many times. The chain has TRBV5-1 and TRBJ2-6; perhaps D is TRBD1 or TRBD2 (5 bases each). Trimming removed 2 bases from V and 2 bases from J, with 8 bases in between. Germline values: CDR1 SGHRS, CDR2 YFSETQ. CDR3 length equals 15 residues. CDR3 residues: CASSFGGTGANVLTF. CDR3 in DNA: TGCGCCAGCAGCTTTGGGGGAACTGGGGCCAACGTCCTGACTTTC.